The clone carrying this T cell receptor (beta chain) was observed at least ten times. TCRdb itself ran the RT-PCR reads through MiXCR, one entry per CDR3 protein. The sample includes hundreds of thousands of distinct CDR3 sequences, roughly 23% of them seen just once. The data stem from a study of response to subunit inactivated influenza vaccine. The V gene's germline CDR1 is WSHSY and CDR2 SAAADI. The V segment lost 10 bases and the J segment 7 bases; nucleotides outside the gene matches: 7. The CDR3 extends over 13 amino acids. Sequences were derived from CD4+ T cells sorted from PBMCs, sampled around 5 days after vaccination. The TCR was taken from a man aged 50-59 years who received an inactivated influenza vaccine. The chain combines TRBV10-2 with TRBJ1-4; 9 positions match TRBD1. The CDR3 DNA follows: TGCGCCACCAGACAGGGGGACGGTGAAAAACTGTTTTTT. Residues: CATRQGDGEKLFF.